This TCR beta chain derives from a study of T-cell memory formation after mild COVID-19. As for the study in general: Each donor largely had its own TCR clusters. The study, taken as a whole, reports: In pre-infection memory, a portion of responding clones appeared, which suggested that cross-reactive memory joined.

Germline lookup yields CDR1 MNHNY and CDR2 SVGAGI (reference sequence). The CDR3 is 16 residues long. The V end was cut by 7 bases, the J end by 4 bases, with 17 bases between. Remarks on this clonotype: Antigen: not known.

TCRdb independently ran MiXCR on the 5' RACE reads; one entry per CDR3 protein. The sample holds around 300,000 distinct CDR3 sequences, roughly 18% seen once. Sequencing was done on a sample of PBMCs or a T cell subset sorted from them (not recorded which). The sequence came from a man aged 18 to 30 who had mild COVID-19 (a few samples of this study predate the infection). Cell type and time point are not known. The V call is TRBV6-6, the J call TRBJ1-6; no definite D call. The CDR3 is CASTQYPRGYNSPLHF. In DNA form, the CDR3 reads TGTGCCAGCACTCAATACCCTCGCGGTTATAATTCACCCCTCCACTTT.